Listed below are T cell receptor beta chains from one sample, sequenced in a study of OX40 agonist ivuxolimab in advanced cancers. Some clones are missing from TCRdb's copy, which holds only in-frame ones; the method was immunoSEQ multiplex PCR. The data show 68,000 or so clones, with approximately 89% seen just once and approximately 0.99% held by the top ten. This sample comprised CD4+ or CD8+ T cells sorted from blood, obtained in a trial of the OX40 agonist ivuxolimab. Every receptor here comes from an adult with an advanced solid tumor such as melanoma, head and neck, liver or kidney cancer. Both conserved end residues are part of each CDR3. A D gene is named only where the DNA matches it firmly. Expanded clones are given a class, and other clones once, few, many or no size at all.

V	D	size	J	DNA	CDR3
TRBV14	TRBD2	-	TRBJ2-2	TGTGCCAGCAGCCAAATCCTAGCGGGACCCAACACCGGGGAGCTGTTTTTT	CASSQILAGPNTGELFF
TRBV7-4	-	-	TRBJ2-6	TGTGCCAGCAGCTTAGTTTTTGCACTTACCTTCTCTGGGGCCAACGTCCTGACTTTC	CASSLVFALTFSGANVLTF
TRBV30	-	-	TRBJ2-5	TGTGCCTGGAGTACCACTAGCACACAAGAGACCCAGTACTTC	CAWSTTSTQETQYF
TRBV21-1	-	-	TRBJ2-7	TGTGCCAGCAGCCCCCTGACAGGGGGCGGTTACGAGCAGTACTTC	CASSPLTGGGYEQYF
TRBV6-6	-	-	TRBJ2-4	TGTGCCAGCAGTTACCTGGGAGAAGCCAAAAACATTCAGTACTTC	CASSYLGEAKNIQYF
TRBV30	-	-	TRBJ1-1	TGTGCCTGGAACGGGGGGCAGGGTAGGGCTGAAGCTTTCTTT	CAWNGGQGRAEAFF
TRBV6-1	-	once	TRBJ2-1	TGTGCCAGCAGTGAAGGGACTAACCTGAATGAGCAGTTCTTC	CASSEGTNLNEQFF
TRBV30	-	-	TRBJ1-2	TGTGCCTGGAGTAAAGGACCCAACTATGGCTACACCTTC	CAWSKGPNYGYTF
TRBV6-5	TRBD2	-	TRBJ2-7	TGTGCCAGCAGCCAGAAAGCGGGGCACGAGCAGTACTTC	CASSQKAGHEQYF
TRBV19	TRBD2	-	TRBJ2-2	TGTGCCAGTAGTATCGGGACTACCGGTGGAACCGGGGAGCTGTTTTTT	CASSIGTTGGTGELFF
TRBV2	-	once	TRBJ2-7	TGTGCCAGCAGAGTAACAGGGCCCACCTACGAGCAGTACTTC	CASRVTGPTYEQYF
TRBV5-1	-	once	TRBJ2-7	TGCGCCAGCAGCTTGGTGACACCCAGTACCTACGAGCAGTACTTC	CASSLVTPSTYEQYF
TRBV30	TRBD1	-	TRBJ2-7	TGTGCCTGGAGTGGCCGACAGGGGGCGGCCTACGAGCAGTACTTC	CAWSGRQGAAYEQYF
TRBV6-6	-	-	TRBJ2-7	TGTGCCAGCCTAGGGGTCGATACGTACGAGCAGTACTTC	CASLGVDTYEQYF
TRBV5-6	-	-	TRBJ2-1	TGTGCCAGCAGCTTGGCCGTGGGTGTTTACAATGAGCAGTTCTTC	CASSLAVGVYNEQFF
TRBV18	-	once	TRBJ2-3	TGTGCCAGCTCTAAAGGGTCCTCAGATACGCAGTATTTT	CASSKGSSDTQYF
TRBV6-1	TRBD1	-	TRBJ1-1	TGTGCCAGCATCAGAGACAGGGGGGGCACTGAAGCTTTCTTT	CASIRDRGGTEAFF
TRBV5-4	TRBD1	-	TRBJ1-1	TGTGCCAGCATCGCGACAGGGCAGAACACTGAAGCTTTCTTT	CASIATGQNTEAFF
TRBV19	-	-	TRBJ1-3	TGTGCCAGTAGTACCGGTGCCTCTGGAAACACCATATATTTT	CASSTGASGNTIYF
TRBV10-2	-	-	TRBJ1-2	TGCGCCAGCAGTGGGATCAATACAGAATCTCAGTACTATGGCTACACCTTC	CASSGINTESQYYGYTF
TRBV7-2	-	-	TRBJ2-7	TGTGCCAGCAGCAGAGAGGACGGGCGTCTTTCCTACGAGCAGTACTTC	CASSREDGRLSYEQYF
TRBV13	-	-	TRBJ2-7	TGTGCCAGCAGCTCCCACCCCGGGCCGCAGTACTTC	CASSSHPGPQYF
TRBV19	TRBD2	-	TRBJ2-3	TGTGCCAGTAGTCCCCCTAGCGGGGGGGGCACAGATACGCAGTATTTT	CASSPPSGGGTDTQYF
TRBV10-3	-	-	TRBJ1-1	TGTGCCATCAGTGAGTCCCCCCTGGTCAGTGGCACTGAAGCTTTCTTT	CAISESPLVSGTEAFF
TRBV5-1	TRBD2	-	TRBJ2-3	TGCGCCAGCAGCTTGGCCGGGGGGGCGGATACGCAGTATTTT	CASSLAGGADTQYF
TRBV9	-	-	TRBJ1-1	TGTGCCAGCAGCGGGACGCTTATGAACACTGAAGCTTTCTTT	CASSGTLMNTEAFF
TRBV18	TRBD1	-	TRBJ1-3	TGTGCCAGCTCACTCGGACAGGCTGCGGGAAACACCATATATTTT	CASSLGQAAGNTIYF
TRBV4-1	TRBD2	few	TRBJ2-7	TGCGCCAGCAGCCAAGAGGTAGCGGGGGGCCTCTACGAGCAGTACTTC	CASSQEVAGGLYEQYF
TRBV19	TRBD1	-	TRBJ1-1	TGTGCCAGTAGTAGCCACGGGACAGGGGGTAACACTGAAGCTTTCTTT	CASSSHGTGGNTEAFF
TRBV14	TRBD2	-	TRBJ2-1	TGTGCCAGCAGCCCCCGACTAGCGGGAGGCAATGAGCAGTTCTTC	CASSPRLAGGNEQFF
TRBV7-9	-	-	TRBJ1-3	TGTGCCAGCAGCTTAGCAGGGGGTTCTGGAAACACCATATATTTT	CASSLAGGSGNTIYF
TRBV2	TRBD1	-	TRBJ2-3	TGTGCCAGCAGGGAACAGGGGGGCACAGATACGCAGTATTTT	CASREQGGTDTQYF
TRBV15	-	-	TRBJ2-7	TGTGCCACCAGCAGAGATCGCCCCCGCGAGCAGTACTTC	CATSRDRPREQYF
TRBV7-9	-	-	TRBJ1-1	TGTGCCAGCAGCCGGGGTTCGTTCCGGGGCCCAGACACTGAAGCTTTCTTT	CASSRGSFRGPDTEAFF
TRBV6-6	TRBD1	-	TRBJ2-5	TGTGCCAGCAGGACACGGGACAGCGGAGCACAAGAGACCCAGTACTTC	CASRTRDSGAQETQYF
TRBV19	-	-	TRBJ2-2	TGTGCCAGTAGTATTCAGTCGAACACCGGGGAGCTGTTTTTT	CASSIQSNTGELFF
TRBV7-8	-	-	TRBJ2-7	TGTGCCAGCAGCTTGGGCGTGATCTACGAGCAGTACTTC	CASSLGVIYEQYF
TRBV11-1	-	-	TRBJ1-1	TGTGCCAGCAGCCCAAGAATGCAGGCGAACACTGAAGCTTTCTTT	CASSPRMQANTEAFF
TRBV7-9	-	few	TRBJ1-5	TGTGCCAGCAGTCGTCCAGATAGCAATCAGCCCCAGCATTTT	CASSRPDSNQPQHF
TRBV4-1	-	once	TRBJ2-3	TGCGCCAGCAGCCAAGATAGGGTGAGAACAGATACGCAGTATTTT	CASSQDRVRTDTQYF
TRBV4-1	-	-	TRBJ2-1	TGCGCCAGCAGCGGGATCTCGGACTTAGATTGGTACAATGAGCAGTTCTTC	CASSGISDLDWYNEQFF
TRBV10-3	-	-	TRBJ2-7	TGTGCCATCAGTGAGTCTGCAGTGGCCACCTACGAGCAGTACTTC	CAISESAVATYEQYF
TRBV19	-	-	TRBJ1-1	TGTGCCAGTAGTATAAAAGGGAACACTGAAGCTTTCTTT	CASSIKGNTEAFF
TRBV9	-	-	TRBJ2-1	TGTGCCAGCAGCGGAGGGGGGGCACAATGGGACAATGAGCAGTTCTTC	CASSGGGAQWDNEQFF
TRBV2	-	-	TRBJ2-5	TGTGCCAGCAGTGAAGTTAGCGGAGAGACCCAGTACTTC	CASSEVSGETQYF
TRBV5-1	-	-	TRBJ2-3	TGCGCCAGCAGCTTATTGGCCGCAGACACAGATACGCAGTATTTT	CASSLLAADTDTQYF
TRBV6-1	TRBD1	-	TRBJ2-3	TGTGCCAGCAGTCGACAGGGTTCAGATACGCAGTATTTT	CASSRQGSDTQYF